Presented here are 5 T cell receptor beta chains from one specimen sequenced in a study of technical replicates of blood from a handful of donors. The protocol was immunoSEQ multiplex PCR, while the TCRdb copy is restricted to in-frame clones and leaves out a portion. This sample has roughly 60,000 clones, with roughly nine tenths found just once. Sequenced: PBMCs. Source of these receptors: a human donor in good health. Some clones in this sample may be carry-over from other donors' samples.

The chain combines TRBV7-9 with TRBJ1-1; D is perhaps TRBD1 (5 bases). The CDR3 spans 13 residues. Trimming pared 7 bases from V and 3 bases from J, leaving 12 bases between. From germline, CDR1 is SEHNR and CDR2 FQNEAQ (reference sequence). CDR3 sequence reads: CASTARGDTEAFF. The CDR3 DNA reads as TGTGCCAGCACCGCGCGGGGGGACACTGAAGCTTTCTTT.

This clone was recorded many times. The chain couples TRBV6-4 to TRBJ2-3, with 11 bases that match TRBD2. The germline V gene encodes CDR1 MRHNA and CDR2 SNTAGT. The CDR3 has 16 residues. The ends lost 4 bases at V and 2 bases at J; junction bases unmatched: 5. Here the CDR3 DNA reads TGTGCCAGCAGTGTAGGGACTAGCGGCCACACAGATACGCAGTATTTT. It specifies CASSVGTSGHTDTQYF.

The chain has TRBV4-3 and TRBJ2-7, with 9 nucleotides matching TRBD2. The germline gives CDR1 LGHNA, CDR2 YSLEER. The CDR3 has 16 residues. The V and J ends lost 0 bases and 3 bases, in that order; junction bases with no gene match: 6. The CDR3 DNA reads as TGCGCCAGCAGCCAAGAGGTCTGGCGGGGGGGCTACGAGCAGTACTTC. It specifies CASSQEVWRGGYEQYF.

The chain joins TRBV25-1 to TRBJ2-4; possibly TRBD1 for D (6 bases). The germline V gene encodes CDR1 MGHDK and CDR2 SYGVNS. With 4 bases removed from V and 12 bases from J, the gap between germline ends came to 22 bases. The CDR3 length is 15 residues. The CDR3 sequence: CASSGRWGQGWGQYF. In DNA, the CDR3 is TGTGCCAGCAGTGGACGCTGGGGCCAGGGGTGGGGTCAGTACTTC.

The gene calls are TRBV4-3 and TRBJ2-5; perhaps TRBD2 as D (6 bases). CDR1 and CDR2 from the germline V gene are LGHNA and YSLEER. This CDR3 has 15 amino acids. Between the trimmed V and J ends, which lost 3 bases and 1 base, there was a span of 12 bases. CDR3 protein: CASSHAGSRQETQYF. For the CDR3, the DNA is TGCGCCAGCAGCCATGCGGGATCCCGCCAAGAGACCCAGTACTTC.